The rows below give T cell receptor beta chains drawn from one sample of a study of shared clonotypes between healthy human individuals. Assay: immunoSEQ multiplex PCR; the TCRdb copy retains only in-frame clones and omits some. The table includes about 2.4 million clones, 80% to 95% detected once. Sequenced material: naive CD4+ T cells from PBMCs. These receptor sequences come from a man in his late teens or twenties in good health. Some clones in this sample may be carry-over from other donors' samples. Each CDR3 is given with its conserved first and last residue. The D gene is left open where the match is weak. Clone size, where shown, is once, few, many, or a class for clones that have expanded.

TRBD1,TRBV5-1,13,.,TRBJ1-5,TGCGCCAGCAGCTTCAGGGGGGACCAGCCCCAGCATTTT,CASSFRGDQPQHF
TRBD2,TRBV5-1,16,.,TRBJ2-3,TGCGCCAGCAGCTCCGGACTAGCGGCGCTCACAGATACGCAGTATTTT,CASSSGLAALTDTQYF
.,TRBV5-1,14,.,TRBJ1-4,TGCGCCAGCAGCTTGGAGGCAGGGAATGAAAAACTGTTTTTT,CASSLEAGNEKLFF
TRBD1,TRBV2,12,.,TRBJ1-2,TGTGCCAGCGGACAGGGCTCCTATGGCTACACCTTC,CASGQGSYGYTF
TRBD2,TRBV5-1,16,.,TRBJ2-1,TGCGCCAGCAGCTTTGGTGGACTAGCGGGACGAGGTGAGCAGTTCTTC,CASSFGGLAGRGEQFF
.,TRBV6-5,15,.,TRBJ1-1,TGTGCCAGCAGTTTTACGGGACACTCCAACACTGAAGCTTTCTTT,CASSFTGHSNTEAFF
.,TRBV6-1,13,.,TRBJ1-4,TGTGCCAGCGGGGGGGTGACTAATGAAAAACTGTTTTTT,CASGGVTNEKLFF
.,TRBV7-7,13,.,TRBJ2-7,TGTGCCAGCAGCTTACGACAGACTTACGAGCAGTACTTC,CASSLRQTYEQYF
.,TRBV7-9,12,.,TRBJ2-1,TGTGCCAGCAGCTTACTACAGGACGAGCAGTTCTTC,CASSLLQDEQFF
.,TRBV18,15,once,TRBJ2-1,TGTGCCAGCTCGATTTCAGCGGAGCCATACAATGAGCAGTTCTTC,CASSISAEPYNEQFF
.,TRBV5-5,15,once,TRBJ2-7,TGTGCCAGCAGCGCGGCCGGGCCAGGGGTTTACGAGCAGTACTTC,CASSAAGPGVYEQYF
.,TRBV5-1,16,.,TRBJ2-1,TGCGCCAGCAGCTCTGGCCCCCAGGGGCTGATGGGGGAGCAGTTCTTC,CASSSGPQGLMGEQFF
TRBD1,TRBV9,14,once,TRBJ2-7,TGTGCCAGCAGCGCCAGGGGGCGCTCGGACGAGCAGTACTTC,CASSARGRSDEQYF
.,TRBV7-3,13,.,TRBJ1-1,TGTGCCAGCAGCTTATTCATCGACAGTGAAGCTTTCTTT,CASSLFIDSEAFF